The 5 T cell receptor beta chains presented below share a single source sample, sequenced in a study of blood T cell repertoires in COVID-19 (dated by TCRdb to the early 2020s). Preparation of the library involved the immunoSEQ multiplex PCR assay. Held by TCRdb, this immuneACCESS table contains in-frame sequences only and omits some clones. Under half of the omission traces to an unresolved V gene where checked; the cause of the rest is unknown. Counted in this sample were about 69,000 clones; approximately 79% of them appeared once. The ten largest clones represent approximately 15% of the sample. The sample taken for sequencing was peripheral blood. The receptors shown here come from a man aged 55 to 70 with acute or convalescent COVID-19.

The J gene is TRBJ2-3, the V gene TRBV5-6; 11 nucleotides agree with TRBD2. Germline CDR1 is SGHDT and CDR2 is YYEEEE. The CDR3 extends over 18 amino acids. V trimming: 0 bases; J trimming: 1 base; junction bases outside the gene matches: 7. The CDR3 region has the DNA TGTGCCAGCAGCTTGGGTAGCGGGGGGGCCTATGGCACAGATACGCAGTATTTT. Protein product: CASSLGSGGAYGTDTQYF.

This clone is judged medium-sized. This rearrangement joins TRBV2 to TRBJ2-3; 10 bases map to TRBD2. Germline V gene lookup returns CDR1 SNHLY and CDR2 FYNNEI. The CDR3 totals 15 residues. Trimming cost V 4 bases and J 5 bases; bases outside gene matches: 6. CDR3 residues: CASSGAGGRGDTQYF. The CDR3 DNA reads TGTGCCAGCAGTGGAGCGGGGGGGCGGGGAGATACGCAGTATTTT.

The V and J genes are TRBV27 and TRBJ1-2; TRBD1 aligns across 8 bases. The germline gives CDR1 MNHEY, CDR2 SMNVEV (reference sequence). This CDR3 comprises 16 residues. With 5 bases clipped from V and 5 bases from J, the junction kept 13 bases outside the gene matches. The CDR3 bases are TGTGCCAGCAGTCACCAACGGACAGGGATATGGTATGGCTACACCTTC. The encoded protein is CASSHQRTGIWYGYTF.

V usage is TRBV6-2 or TRBV6-3 and J usage is TRBJ2-4; 8 positions agree with TRBD1. Unmatched junction bases numbered 12, after V lost 5 bases and J lost 3 bases. The CDR3 runs to 17 residues. Germline V gene lookup returns CDR1 MNHEY and CDR2 SVGEGT. The DNA for the CDR3 is TGTGCCAGCAGTGCTCCAGGGGGCTACGTAGACAAAAACATTCAGTACTTC. This codes for CASSAPGGYVDKNIQYF.

The chain uses TRBV3-1 (or the pseudogene TRBV3-2) and TRBJ2-3; TRBD2 might be the D (6 bases). The germline V gene encodes CDR1 LGHDT and CDR2 YNNKEL (reference sequence). The CDR3 consists of 17 residues. Trimming pared 2 bases from V and 7 bases from J, leaving 22 bases between. CDR3 amino acids: CASSQIAAGPREHTQYF. DNA for the CDR3: TGTGCCAGCAGCCAAATAGCGGCAGGCCCCAGGGAACATACGCAGTATTTT.